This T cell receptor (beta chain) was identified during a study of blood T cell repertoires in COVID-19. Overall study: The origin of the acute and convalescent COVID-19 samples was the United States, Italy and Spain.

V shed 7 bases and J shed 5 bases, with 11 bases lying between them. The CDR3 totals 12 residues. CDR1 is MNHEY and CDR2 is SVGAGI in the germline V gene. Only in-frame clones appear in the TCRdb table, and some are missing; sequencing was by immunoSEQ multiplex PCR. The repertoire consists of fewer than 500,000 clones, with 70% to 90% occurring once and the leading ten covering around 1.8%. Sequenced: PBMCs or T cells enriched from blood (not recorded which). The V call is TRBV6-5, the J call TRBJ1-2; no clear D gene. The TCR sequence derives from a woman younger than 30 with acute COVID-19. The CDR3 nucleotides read TGTGCCAGCACGGTTATTGCATATGGCTACACCTTC. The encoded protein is CASTVIAYGYTF.